These 30 T cell receptor beta chains were sequenced from one sample in a study of blood T cell repertoires in COVID-19. Libraries were prepared by immunoSEQ multiplex PCR; TCRdb keeps only in-frame clonotypes and omits some of them. In the table there are about 33,000 clones, approximately 86% of which are singletons. The source material was peripheral blood. The receptor source for this set is a human donor in a cohort sampled during active COVID-19.

V usage is TRBV18 and J usage is TRBJ1-6, with 9 bases identical to TRBD1. CDR1 and CDR2 (germline): KGHSH, LQKENI. CDR3 length equals 17 residues. The junction had 9 bases not matched to a gene; V was cut back by 2 bases and J by 7 bases. The CDR3 loop reads CASSPGFRDRDNSPLHF. For the CDR3, the DNA is TGTGCCAGCTCACCAGGATTCCGGGACAGGGACAATTCACCCCTCCACTTT.

V gene TRBV11-2 combines with J gene TRBJ2-5; no definite D call. V dropped 5 bases and J dropped 5 bases, with 12 bases sitting between them. The germline gives CDR1 SGHAT, CDR2 FQNNGV. This CDR3 has 13 amino acids. The CDR3 loop reads CASSPGFMETQYF. The CDR3 region has the DNA TGTGCCAGCAGCCCCGGTTTTATGGAGACCCAGTACTTC.

This chain links TRBV28 with TRBJ2-7; the D is unclear. The CDR3 covers 16 residues. V was clipped by 4 bases and J by 7 bases, with 23 bases between them. Germline CDR1 MDHEN, CDR2 SYDVKM. CDR3 protein: CASSSVATGTRREQYF. The CDR3 nucleotides are TGTGCCAGCAGTTCGGTGGCTACGGGTACGCGACGAGAGCAGTACTTC.

The chain links TRBV28 to TRBJ2-1; TRBD2 agrees at 7 bases. The V gene's germline CDR1 is MDHEN and CDR2 SYDVKM. The CDR3 has 15 residues. Unmatched junction bases numbered 5, after V lost 2 bases and J lost 4 bases. Written as DNA, the CDR3 is TGTGCCAGCAGTTTAACGGGAGGTCCGTACAATGAGCAGTTCTTC. Protein: CASSLTGGPYNEQFF. Using reference TRBV28 and TRBJ2-1 for the parts outside the CDR3, the full variable domain is DVKVTQSSRYLVKRTGEKVFLECVQDMDHENMFWYRQDPGLGLRLIYFSYDVKMKEKGDIPEGYSVSREKKERFSLILESASTNQTSMYLCASSLTGGPYNEQFFGPGTRLTVL.

The chain carries TRBV5-8 and TRBJ1-5; the D gene is possibly TRBD1 (6 bases). The CDR3 runs 16 residues. From germline, CDR1 is SGHTS and CDR2 YDEGEE. The V end lost 3 bases, the J end lost 4 bases, and 17 bases lay between the germline ends. CDR3 loop: CASSSSIRGGNQPQHF. The DNA for the CDR3 is TGTGCCAGCAGCTCCTCCATCAGGGGTGGGAATCAGCCCCAGCATTTT.

The rearrangement uses TRBV7-8 and TRBJ2-3; the match to TRBD2 covers 12 bases. Germline CDR1 and CDR2: SGHVS and FQNEAQ. Trimming at V came to 5 bases and at J to 5 bases, leaving 23 bases not matched to a gene. There are 21 residues in the CDR3. Here the CDR3 DNA reads TGTGCCAGCAGCCGAGGACAGGGGAAGCTAGCGGGGGGGCCTTGGAAAGATACGCAGTATTTT. It is translated as CASSRGQGKLAGGPWKDTQYF. Supplemented by reference TRBV7-8 and TRBJ2-3, the full variable domain reads GAGVSQSPRYKVAKRGQDVALRCDPISGHVSLFWYQQALGQGPEFLTYFQNEAQLDKSGLPSDRFFAERPEGSVSTLKIQRTQQEDSAVYLCASSRGQGKLAGGPWKDTQYFGPGTRLTVL.

The V gene is TRBV7-6, the J gene TRBJ2-3; the D is unclear. V lost 1 base and J 6 bases, leaving 5 bases between the germline ends. CDR1 is SGHVS, CDR2 FNYEAQ, per germline. The CDR3 contains 12 residues. In DNA form, the CDR3 reads TGTGCCAGCAGCTTAGACAAGGATACGCAGTATTTT. Protein product: CASSLDKDTQYF.

The chain links TRBV11-1 to TRBJ2-5, with a tentative D call TRBD1 (6 bases). This CDR3 has 15 residues. The V gene lost 5 bases and the J gene lost 5 bases, with 18 bases spanning the gap. The germline V gene has CDR1 SGHAT and CDR2 FQDESV (reference sequence). The DNA for the CDR3 is TGTGCCAGCAGCCGCGTCCAGGGGAGTGGGGAGACCCAGTACTTC. Translated: CASSRVQGSGETQYF.

The chain joins TRBV2 to TRBJ2-1; 9 bases line up with TRBD1. Germline V lookup: CDR1 SNHLY, CDR2 FYNNEI. The length of the CDR3 is 15 residues. V lost 1 base to trimming and J lost 3 bases; unmatched junction nucleotides: 1. This CDR3 is CASSEEGQGYNEQFF. CDR3 bases: TGTGCCAGCAGTGAAGAGGGACAGGGCTACAATGAGCAGTTCTTC. The entire variable domain, with the rest obtained from reference TRBV2 and TRBJ2-1, is as follows: EPEVTQTPSHQVTQMGQEVILRCVPISNHLYFYWYRQILGQKVEFLVSFYNNEISEKSEIFDDQFSVERPDGSNFTLKIRSTKLEDSAMYFCASSEEGQGYNEQFFGPGTRLTVL.

The chain employs TRBV7-6 and TRBJ2-5; 11 nucleotides align to TRBD2. CDR1 is SGHVS and CDR2 is FNYEAQ in the germline V gene. The CDR3 covers 14 residues. J gave up 4 bases and V 4 bases, and 2 bases lay outside the gene matches. DNA of the CDR3: TGTGCCAGCAGCTCGACTAGCGGGATAGAGACCCAGTACTTC. It specifies CASSSTSGIETQYF.

The chain carries TRBV21-1 and TRBJ2-7; the table's D call TRBD2 went unverified against the DNA. TRBV21-1 has pseudogene status. The CDR3 is 20 residues long. The CDR3 sequence is CASRTKHLAYGEGLENEQYF. In DNA form, the CDR3 reads TGTGCCAGCAGAACTAAACACCTTGCATATGGGGAGGGCCTGGAAAACGAGCAGTACTTC.

This clone came up once. The chain has TRBV11-2 and TRBJ1-5; a weak D match, TRBD1 (5 bases). The germline V gene encodes CDR1 SGHAT and CDR2 FQNNGV. The ends were cut back, 4 bases at V and 3 bases at J, with 22 bases in the middle. The CDR3 consists of 18 residues. CDR3 nucleotides: TGTGCCAGCAGCTCTAGACCCCTTCGGGGGTACATCAATCAGCCCCAGCATTTT. It specifies CASSSRPLRGYINQPQHF.

This clone occurred a few times. The genes are TRBV5-1 and TRBJ1-6; tentative D call: TRBD1 (5 bases). Germline CDR1 and CDR2: SGHRS and YFSETQ. This CDR3 is built from 14 residues. The ends were cut back, 3 bases at V and 9 bases at J, with 13 bases in the middle. In nucleotides, the CDR3 is TGCGCCAGCAGCTCCGGGGACGGGAGTTCACCCCTCCACTTT. Protein sequence: CASSSGDGSSPLHF.

The chain couples TRBV9 to TRBJ1-4; D is possibly TRBD1 (5 bases). The CDR3 totals 14 residues. Trimming pared 2 bases from V and 12 bases from J, leaving 17 bases between. Germline V gene sequence: CDR1 SGDLS, CDR2 YYNGEE. CDR3 in amino acids: CASSVSMIRGELFF. The CDR3 DNA reads as TGTGCCAGCAGCGTCTCTATGATCCGGGGGGAACTGTTTTTT.

V and J are TRBV7-8 and TRBJ2-7, with a possible D match to TRBD2 (5 bases). V lost 5 bases, J lost 7 bases, and 15 bases lay in between. In germline, CDR1 is SGHVS, CDR2 FQNEAQ. The CDR3 runs 13 residues. The CDR3 reads CASSLGELREQYF. For the CDR3, the DNA is TGTGCCAGCAGCCTTGGGGAGCTGAGGGAGCAGTACTTC.

V gene TRBV11-2 combines with J gene TRBJ1-2, with TRBD1 matching 7 bases. This CDR3 spans 13 amino acids. The junction had 0 bases not matched to a gene; V was cut back by 1 base and J by 4 bases. Per germline, CDR1 SGHAT and CDR2 FQNNGV. The CDR3 reads CASSLAGGYGYTF. The CDR3 region has the DNA TGTGCCAGCAGCTTAGCAGGGGGCTATGGCTACACCTTC.

The chain links TRBV24-1 to TRBJ2-3; TRBD1 might be the D (5 bases). The CDR3 has 13 amino acids. CDR1 is KGHDR and CDR2 is SFDVKD in the germline V gene. V was clipped by 8 bases and J by 1 base, with 9 bases between them. The CDR3: CATNQQGTDTQYF. The DNA of the CDR3 is TGTGCCACCAATCAACAGGGCACAGATACGCAGTATTTT.

J is TRBJ2-1 and V is TRBV21-1; the table calls TRBD2, which could not be checked here. TRBV21-1 is flagged as a pseudogene. The CDR3 extends over 15 amino acids. CDR3 coding DNA: TGTGCCAGCAGCAAATGGCGGGTCCGAACCAATGAGCAGTTCTTC. This codes for CASSKWRVRTNEQFF.

This clone was observed once. The CDR3 spells CASSYRDSSYEQYF. For the CDR3, the DNA is TGTGCCAGCAGCTACCGGGACTCTTCCTACGAGCAGTACTTC. This chain joins TRBV7-8 and TRBJ2-7; weak D call: TRBD2 (6 bases). With 4 bases removed from V and 1 base from J, the gap between germline ends came to 11 bases. The length of the CDR3 is 14 residues. Germline V CDR1 and CDR2: SGHVS, FQNEAQ.

J is TRBJ2-1 and V is TRBV5-4, with 7 bases lining up with TRBD1. This CDR3 has 12 amino acids. The ends lost 5 bases at V and 10 bases at J; junction bases unmatched: 6. Per the germline V gene, CDR1 is SGHNT and CDR2 is YYREEE (reference sequence). CDR3 loop: CASRSGTEEQFF. The CDR3 nucleotides are TGTGCCAGCAGGTCCGGGACAGAAGAGCAGTTCTTC.

This clone was seen only once. The J gene is TRBJ2-7, the V gene TRBV3-1 (or the pseudogene TRBV3-2), with 10 bases aligning to TRBD2. The CDR3 is 14 amino acids. V lost 3 bases to trimming and J lost 5 bases; unmatched junction nucleotides: 4. Germline-derived CDR1 and CDR2 are LGHDT and YNNKEL (reference sequence). The CDR3 coding sequence is TGTGCCAGCAGCCATATGCTAGCGGGGGACGAGCAGTACTTC. This translates into CASSHMLAGDEQYF.

V is TRBV5-4 and J is TRBJ2-5; 9 nucleotides agree with TRBD2. The germline gives CDR1 SGHNT, CDR2 YYREEE (reference sequence). V shed 4 bases, J shed 5 bases, and the junction held 21 bases outside the gene matches. This CDR3 comprises 19 residues. CDR3 DNA sequence: TGTGCCAGCAGCCCAAACAGTCCCTTCTTGCGGGAGGGTCTGGAGACCCAGTACTTC. Protein product: CASSPNSPFLREGLETQYF. The variable domain in full, completed from reference TRBV5-4 and TRBJ2-5, reads ETGVTQSPTHLIKTRGQQVTLRCSSQSGHNTVSWYQQALGQGPQFIFQYYREEENGRGNFPPRFSGLQFPNYSSELNVNALELDDSALYLCASSPNSPFLREGLETQYFGPGTRLLVL.

This chain joins TRBV29-1 and TRBJ1-2, with 10 bases that match TRBD1. The CDR3 has 17 amino acids. Germline V CDR1 and CDR2: SQVTM, ANQGSEA. V trimming: 0 bases; J trimming: 7 bases; junction bases outside the gene matches: 14. CDR3 DNA sequence: TGCAGCGTTGAAGAGGCTAGACTGACAGGGGGCCGGGGTGGCTACACCTTC. Translating gives CSVEEARLTGGRGGYTF.

The chain employs TRBV5-6 and TRBJ1-6; TRBD1 aligns across 9 bases. With 4 bases clipped from V and 14 bases from J, the junction kept 13 bases outside the gene matches. Germline V gene lookup returns CDR1 SGHDT and CDR2 YYEEEE. The CDR3 loop spans 15 amino acids. The CDR3, as DNA: TGTGCCAGCAGCCTGGAGGGGACAGGGTTTCTCACCCTCCACTTT. Amino acid sequence: CASSLEGTGFLTLHF.

The chain employs TRBV27 and TRBJ2-1; D gene uncertain. This CDR3 has 13 residues. V shed 2 bases and J shed 7 bases, with 9 bases lying between them. Germline CDR1 is MNHEY and CDR2 is SMNVEV (reference sequence). CDR3: CASSLPQSNEQFF. CDR3 bases: TGTGCCAGCAGTTTACCCCAGTCAAATGAGCAGTTCTTC.

The CDR3 loop is CASATGGASGANVLTF. CDR3 DNA sequence: TGTGCCAGCGCTACGGGAGGGGCATCTGGGGCCAACGTCCTGACTTTC. The V and J genes are TRBV7-3 and TRBJ2-6, with 8 bases lining up with TRBD2. With V trimmed by 8 bases and J by 1 base, 7 bases remained unmatched. The CDR3 is made up of 16 amino acids. Germline V lookup: CDR1 SGHTA, CDR2 FQGTGA.

The chain is built from TRBV27 and TRBJ2-3; D uncertain. Trimming removed 3 bases from V and 6 bases from J, with 4 bases in between. In germline, CDR1 is MNHEY, CDR2 SMNVEV (reference sequence). This CDR3 contains 11 residues. The DNA for the CDR3 is TGTGCCAGCAGTTTCGGGGATACGCAGTATTTT. Translating it yields CASSFGDTQYF.

V and J are TRBV10-3 and TRBJ1-5, with unresolved D. The CDR3 extends over 15 amino acids. The V end lost 6 bases, the J end lost 1 base, and 13 bases lay between the germline ends. Germline values: CDR1 ENHRY, CDR2 SYGVKD. In nucleotides, the CDR3 is TGTGCCATCAGCGCGGGTGGGGAAAGCAATCAGCCCCAGCATTTT. This codes for CAISAGGESNQPQHF.

The V gene is TRBV28, the J gene TRBJ2-2; D is uncertain. From germline, CDR1 is MDHEN and CDR2 SYDVKM. The CDR3 spans 11 residues. V gave up 6 bases and J gave up 7 bases, with 6 bases separating them. CDR3 sequence (DNA): TGTGCCAGCAGAGCACTCGGGGAGCTGTTTTTT. The encoded protein is CASRALGELFF. Based on the CDR3 plus reference TRBV28 and TRBJ2-2, the full variable domain is DVKVTQSSRYLVKRTGEKVFLECVQDMDHENMFWYRQDPGLGLRLIYFSYDVKMKEKGDIPEGYSVSREKKERFSLILESASTNQTSMYLCASRALGELFFGEGSRLTVL.

The chain combines TRBV4-3 with TRBJ1-4, with a weak D call TRBD1 (5 bases). CDR3 size: 16 residues. Trimming pared 0 bases from V and 7 bases from J, leaving 15 bases between. Germline V gene data show CDR1 as LGHNA and CDR2 as YSLEER. In DNA form, the CDR3 reads TGCGCCAGCAGCCAAGATGGCCGGGGGGGAGGTGAAAAACTGTTTTTT. It yields the protein CASSQDGRGGGEKLFF.